This TCR beta chain was obtained from a study of cytomegalovirus exposure and HLA in healthy donors. Whole-study findings and limits: It was assumed in the presence/absence analyses that sequencing depth was roughly uniform across donors. Most subjects' HLA-A and HLA-B alleles were reportedly predicted from TCR beta sequences. Fewer than 200 TCR beta chains were listed as cytomegalovirus-associated.

Those who donated were healthy bone marrow donors. This CDR3 is 16 amino acids long. The germline V and J ends were trimmed by 0 bases and 6 bases, with 18 bases remaining between them. Germline values: CDR1 GTSNPN, CDR2 SVGIG (reference sequence). Both 60 Vbeta primers and 13 Jbeta primers went into the PCR. The assay was immunoSEQ multiplex PCR, and TCRdb's table has in-frame clones only and misses some. This sample's table reports roughly 190,000 clones. On this clone: Its specificity is not known.

The chain couples TRBV30 to TRBJ2-1; D is perhaps TRBD2 (5 bases). This TCR was recovered from a woman younger than 35 in good health and CMV-seropositive. The source material was PBMCs. The CDR3 loop is CAWSVTRSGPSNEQFF. The CDR3, as DNA: TGTGCCTGGAGTGTAACTCGCAGCGGTCCATCCAATGAGCAGTTCTTC.